The sequence of this T cell receptor (beta chain) was determined in a study of cytomegalovirus exposure and HLA in healthy donors. Study findings and constraints: In the roughly 120 validation repertoires, a later analysis found that first-cohort TCR clusters tended to co-occur.

A word on this clone: Antigen unknown.

The donors were members of the validation cohort comprising over a hundred subjects, separate from the roughly 730-subject first cohort. Trimming shortened V by 2 bases and J by 1 base, and 17 bases separated the two germline ends. Germline V gene data show CDR1 as KGHSH and CDR2 as LQKENI. There are 17 residues in the CDR3. Sequencing was performed with immunoSEQ multiplex PCR; in TCRdb, only in-frame clones are kept and a portion is missing. The table records about 330,000 clones, roughly 90% of them present only once. This TCR came from a woman in her late teens or twenties in good health and CMV-seronegative. Sequences were obtained from PBMCs. The rearrangement uses TRBV18 and TRBJ1-1; D possibly corresponds to TRBD1 (6 bases). The CDR3 region has the DNA TGTGCCAGCTCACCAATGAGGCCGGACAGATGGAACACTGAAGCTTTCTTT. Protein: CASSPMRPDRWNTEAFF.